The T cell receptor (beta chain) under discussion was sequenced for a study of identical twins. General observations from the study: Twin sharing of out-of-frame TCR alpha was underestimated by models in monozygotic pairs. Twin-shared out-of-frame alpha sequences were enriched for low generation probability. Sharing of beta out-of-frame sequences by twins showed a weaker excess.

To note about this clonotype: The target antigen is unknown.

One entry per CDR3 protein results from TCRdb running MiXCR on the 5' RACE reads. Of 200,000 to 250,000 distinct CDR3 sequences listed, 7.5% were seen once; the top ten hold less than 2%. These same data were also listed under a study on yellow fever vaccine responses in identical twins. This second report adds: Twins' vaccine T cell responses reportedly seemed partly convergent and partly personalized.

Sequenced input: memory (CD45RO+) T cells sorted from blood. The sequence derives from a woman between 18 and 29 years old in good health.

The DNA of the CDR3 is TGCAGTGCTCCACAAGCGGGAGGGACCGGGGAGCAGTACTTC. This codes for CSAPQAGGTGEQYF. The chain employs TRBV20-1 and TRBJ2-7; 10 positions agree with TRBD2. Germline V CDR1 and CDR2: DFQATT, SNEGSKA (reference sequence). The ends lost 5 bases at V and 7 bases at J; junction bases unmatched: 11. The CDR3 runs 14 residues.